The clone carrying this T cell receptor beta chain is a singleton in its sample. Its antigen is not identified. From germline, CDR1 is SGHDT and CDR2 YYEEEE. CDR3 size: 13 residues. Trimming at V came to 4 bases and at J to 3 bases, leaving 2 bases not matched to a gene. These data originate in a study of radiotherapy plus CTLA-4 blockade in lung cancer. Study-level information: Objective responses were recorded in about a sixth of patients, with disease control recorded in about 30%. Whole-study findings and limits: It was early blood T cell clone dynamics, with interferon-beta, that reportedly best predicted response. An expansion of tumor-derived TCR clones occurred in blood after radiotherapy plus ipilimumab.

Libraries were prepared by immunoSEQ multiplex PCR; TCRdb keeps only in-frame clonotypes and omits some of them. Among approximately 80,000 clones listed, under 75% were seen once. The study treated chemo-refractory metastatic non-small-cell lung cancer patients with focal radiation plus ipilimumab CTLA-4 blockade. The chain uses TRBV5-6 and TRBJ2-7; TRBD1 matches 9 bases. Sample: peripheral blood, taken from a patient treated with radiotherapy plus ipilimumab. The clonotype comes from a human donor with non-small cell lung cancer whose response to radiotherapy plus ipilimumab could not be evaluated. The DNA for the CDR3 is TGTGCCAGCAGCCGGGACAGGGTCTACGAGCAGTACTTC. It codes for CASSRDRVYEQYF. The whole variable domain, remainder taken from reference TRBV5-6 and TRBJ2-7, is DAGVTQSPTHLIKTRGQQVTLRCSPKSGHDTVSWYQQALGQGPQFIFQYYEEEERQRGNFPDRFSGHQFPNYSSELNVNALLLGDSALYLCASSRDRVYEQYFGPGTRLTVT.